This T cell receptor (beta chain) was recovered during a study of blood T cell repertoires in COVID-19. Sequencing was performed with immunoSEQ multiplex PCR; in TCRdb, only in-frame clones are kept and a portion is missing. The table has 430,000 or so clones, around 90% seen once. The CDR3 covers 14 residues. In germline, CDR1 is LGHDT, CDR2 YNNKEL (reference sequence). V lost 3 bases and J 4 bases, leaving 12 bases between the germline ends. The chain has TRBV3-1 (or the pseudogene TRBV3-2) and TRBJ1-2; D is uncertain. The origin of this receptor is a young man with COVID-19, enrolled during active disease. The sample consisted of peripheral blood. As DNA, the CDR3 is TGTGCCAGCAGCCACTGGGCCCAACTCTATGGCTACACCTTC. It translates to CASSHWAQLYGYTF.